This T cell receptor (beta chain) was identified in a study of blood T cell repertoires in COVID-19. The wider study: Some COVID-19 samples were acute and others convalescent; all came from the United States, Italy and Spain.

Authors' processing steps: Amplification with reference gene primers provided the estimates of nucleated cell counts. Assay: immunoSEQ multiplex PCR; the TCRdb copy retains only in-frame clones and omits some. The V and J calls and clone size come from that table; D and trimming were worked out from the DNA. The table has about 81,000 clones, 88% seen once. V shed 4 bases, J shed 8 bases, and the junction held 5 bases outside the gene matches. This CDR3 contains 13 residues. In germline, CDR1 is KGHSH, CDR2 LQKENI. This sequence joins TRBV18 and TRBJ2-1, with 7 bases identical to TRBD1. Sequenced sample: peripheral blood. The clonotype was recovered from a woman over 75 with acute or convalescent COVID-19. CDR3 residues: CASSRDSEDEQFF. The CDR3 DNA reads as TGTGCCAGCTCACGGGACAGCGAGGATGAGCAGTTCTTC. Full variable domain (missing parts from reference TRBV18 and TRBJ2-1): NAGVMQNPRHLVRRRGQEARLRCSPMKGHSHVYWYRQLPEEGLKFMVYLQKENIIDESGMPKERFSAEFPKEGPSILRIQQVVRGDSAAYFCASSRDSEDEQFFGPGTRLTVL.